The 6 T cell receptor beta chains below come from one sample, sequenced in a study of shared clonotypes between healthy human individuals. Clones were read by immunoSEQ multiplex PCR, and TCRdb kept only the in-frame ones, dropping some. The sample holds approximately 1.5 million clones, around 98.5% seen once. Input material: naive CD4+ T cells sorted from blood. Subset here: CD45RA+ positively selected. All receptors come from a man aged 25-45 years in good health.

Only one count was recorded for this clone. The chain uses TRBV11-3 and TRBJ2-2; 13 bases align to TRBD2. The CDR3 loop spans 17 amino acids. Germline lookup yields CDR1 SGHNT and CDR2 YENEEA. Germline trimming cut 4 bases from V and 1 base from J; bases unmatched to any gene: 3. DNA of the CDR3: TGTGCCAGCAGCTCCTGGACTAGCGGGAGGAACACCGGGGAGCTGTTTTTT. This gives the protein CASSSWTSGRNTGELFF. Based on the CDR3 plus reference TRBV11-3 and TRBJ2-2, the full variable domain is EAGVVQSPRYKIIEKKQPVAFWCNPISGHNTLYWYLQNLGQGPELLIRYENEEAVDDSQLPKDRFSAERLKGVDSTLKIQPAELGDSAVYLCASSSWTSGRNTGELFFGEGSRLTVL.

The rearrangement uses TRBV7-8 and TRBJ2-7; D not certain. V lost 2 bases to trimming and J lost 0 bases, with 14 bases between them. This CDR3 is 16 amino acids long. The V gene's germline CDR1 is SGHVS and CDR2 FQNEAQ. The DNA of the CDR3 is TGTGCCAGCAGCTTACGCCCTCAAGAGAGCTCCTACGAGCAGTACTTC. This encodes CASSLRPQESSYEQYF.

J is TRBJ2-5 and V is TRBV27; no firm D call. Germline CDR1 reads MNHEY; CDR2 reads SMNVEV (reference sequence). The V end lost 6 bases, the J end lost 0 bases, and 11 bases lay between the germline ends. The CDR3 sequence is 14 residues long. The CDR3 region is CASRPRSNQETQYF. The CDR3 DNA reads TGTGCCAGCAGACCTAGATCAAACCAAGAGACCCAGTACTTC.

V and J are TRBV5-1 and TRBJ1-5, with D uncertain. The CDR3 runs to 14 residues. Germline V gene sequence: CDR1 SGHRS, CDR2 YFSETQ. The V end lost 1 base, the J end lost 4 bases, and 9 bases lay between the germline ends. CDR3 sequence (DNA): TGCGCCAGCAGCTTGACCTGGGGAAATCAGCCCCAGCATTTT. It translates to CASSLTWGNQPQHF.

The rearrangement links TRBV25-1 to TRBJ2-1; TRBD2 aligns across 8 bases. Germline V CDR1 and CDR2: MGHDK, SYGVNS. V was clipped by 1 base and J by 6 bases; unmatched bases: 8. This CDR3 contains 16 residues. The CDR3 reads CASSELGTRPRNEQFF. The CDR3 DNA sequence: TGTGCCAGCAGTGAATTGGGGACTAGGCCCCGCAATGAGCAGTTCTTC.

The J gene is TRBJ1-2, the V gene TRBV28; D is ambiguous. Germline V gives CDR1 MDHEN, CDR2 SYDVKM. V shed 5 bases and J shed 7 bases, with 14 bases lying between them. CDR3 length: 13 residues. This CDR3 is CASSTLRDGGYTF. Here the CDR3 DNA reads TGTGCCAGCAGTACCCTTCGGGATGGTGGCTACACCTTC.